The text below deals with one TCR beta chain. This table comes from immunoSEQ multiplex PCR, and its TCRdb copy is limited to in-frame clones, with some not included. This sample yields around 150,000 clones, of which roughly 90% are seen a single time; roughly 3.9% belongs to the top ten. Germline values: CDR1 SGHNT, CDR2 YYREEE (reference sequence). CDR3 length: 17 residues. The ends lost 1 base at V and 7 bases at J; junction bases unmatched: 10. The source of the sample is a study of blood T cell repertoires in COVID-19. Study summary: Some COVID-19 samples were acute and others convalescent; all came from the United States, Italy and Spain.

The sequence was obtained from a woman aged 55-70 years who had recovered from COVID-19. The sample taken for sequencing was peripheral blood. The chain links TRBV5-4 to TRBJ1-4, with 10 bases lining up with TRBD1. DNA of the CDR3: TGTGCCAGCAGCTTGACGACAGGGGGCAGATCGGGTGAAAAACTGTTTTTT. This gives the protein CASSLTTGGRSGEKLFF.